This T cell receptor (beta chain) came from a study of T-cell reconstitution after alpha-beta-depleted transplantation in children. Library preparation (for TCRbeta) was performed with unique molecular identifiers. TCRdb fed the PCR reads into MiXCR, producing one record per CDR3 protein. The sample contains around 440,000 distinct CDR3 sequences, roughly 16% of which appear only once. Whole-study findings and limits: After one year, T-cell counts and TCRbeta diversity mostly came from new T cells.

Comments on this clonotype: Its antigen is as yet unknown.

This CDR3 spans 16 amino acids. V lost 0 bases, J lost 3 bases, and 13 bases lay in between. Germline V gene lookup returns CDR1 MNHEY and CDR2 SVGEGT. The receptor's source is a boy in the first two years of life who had a stem cell transplant for Wiskott-Aldrich syndrome, so the T cells may come from the graft donor. Sequenced material: PBMCs, mostly from graft donor cells, taken 360 days after TCRalphabeta/CD19-depleted stem cell transplant. This chain connects TRBV6-2 or TRBV6-3 to TRBJ2-3; D remains ambiguous. For the CDR3, the DNA is TGTGCCAGCAGTTACTCGGAGCTATTTAGGACAGATACGCAGTATTTT. This codes for CASSYSELFRTDTQYF.